These 8 T cell receptor beta chains originate from one sample sequenced in a study of regulatory T cells in long-lasting Graves disease. Construction of the TCR beta libraries employed iRepertoire HTBI primers in conjunction with Arm-PCR of CDR3 regions. TCRdb reanalysed the multiplex PCR reads using MiXCR and keeps one entry per CDR3 protein. The sample includes about 610,000 distinct CDR3 sequences, 15% to 20% of them seen just once. Stated time point: newly diagnosed GD, antithyroid drugs for less than 3 months. The TCR library used RNA extracted from PBMCs. These same data were also listed under a study on T cells in Graves' hyperthyroidism and ophthalmopathy.

Source: peripheral blood mononuclear cells (PBMCs), taken at new diagnosis, from a patient treated with antithyroid drugs. The receptors shown here come from a man aged 18 to 35 with Graves disease.

There are a few counts of this clonotype. The V call is TRBV6-2 or TRBV6-3, the J call TRBJ1-2, with 9 bases fitting TRBD1. Trimming cost V 1 base and J 6 bases; bases outside gene matches: 3. CDR1 and CDR2 (germline): MNHEY, SVGEGT. The CDR3 covers 14 residues. Here the CDR3 DNA reads TGTGCCAGCAGTTACTGGGACAGGGAGAATGGCTACACCTTC. Translating gives CASSYWDRENGYTF.

This clonotype was counted at least ten times. For the CDR3, the DNA is TGCGCCAGCAGCATGGACAGGGGATCCTACGAGCAGTACTTC. Its translation: CASSMDRGSYEQYF. The rearrangement uses TRBV5-1 and TRBJ2-7; 9 bases line up with TRBD1. CDR1 is SGHRS, CDR2 YFSETQ, per germline. The CDR3 is 14 amino acids. The V gene end was trimmed by 4 bases and the J gene end by 1 base; junction bases not matched to a gene: 3.

The chain uses TRBV11-2 and TRBJ2-7, with TRBD2 matching 8 bases. The germline gives CDR1 SGHAT, CDR2 FQNNGV. V shed 3 bases and J 6 bases; nucleotides not matched to a gene: 13. The CDR3 runs to 16 residues. The CDR3 region is CASSLTRAGGLVEQYF. The CDR3, as DNA: TGTGCCAGCAGCTTGACCAGGGCGGGAGGTCTGGTCGAGCAGTACTTC.

This clonotype appeared many times. The chain uses TRBV27 and TRBJ2-2; 9 bases align to TRBD1. V shed 6 bases and J 3 bases; nucleotides not matched to a gene: 5. In germline, CDR1 is MNHEY, CDR2 SMNVEV (reference sequence). The CDR3 sequence is 15 residues long. CDR3 protein: CASRTGGGYTGELFF. The CDR3 coding sequence is TGTGCCAGCAGAACAGGGGGCGGTTACACCGGGGAGCTGTTTTTT.

This sequence joins TRBV30 and TRBJ2-1, with 10 bases identical to TRBD2. V trimming: 3 bases; J trimming: 8 bases; junction bases outside the gene matches: 10. CDR3 length: 15 residues. Germline CDR1 and CDR2: GTSNPN and SVGIG (reference sequence). For the CDR3, the DNA is TGTGCCTGGAGGGCACTAGCGGGAATGATCGATGAGCAGTTCTTC. It specifies CAWRALAGMIDEQFF.

Many counts were recorded for this clonotype. This chain joins TRBV30 and TRBJ2-2; D gene uncertain. Trimming took off 4 bases at V and 3 bases at J, with 6 bases between the two ends. The length of the CDR3 is 12 residues. The V gene's germline CDR1 is GTSNPN and CDR2 SVGIG (reference sequence). The DNA of the CDR3 is TGTGCCTGGAATCGAGACACCGGGGAGCTGTTTTTT. Translated: CAWNRDTGELFF.

The rearrangement joins TRBV12-3 or TRBV12-4 to TRBJ1-1; D may be TRBD1 (6 bases). The germline V and J ends were trimmed by 7 bases and 0 bases, with 12 bases remaining between them. The CDR3 extends over 14 amino acids. In nucleotides, the CDR3 is TGTGCCAGCATTACAGGACAGATGAACACTGAAGCTTTCTTT. Translation: CASITGQMNTEAFF.

The sample holds a few counts of this clonotype. The chain recombines TRBV4-2 with TRBJ1-5; the D is unclear. Germline V gene data show CDR1 as LGHNA and CDR2 as YNFKEQ. Trimming stripped 0 bases from V and 1 base from J, with 10 bases between. This CDR3 is built from 16 residues. Written as DNA, the CDR3 is TGTGCCAGCAGCCAAGATGTGGGATTCAGCAATCAGCCCCAGCATTTT. Protein product: CASSQDVGFSNQPQHF.